The 29 T cell receptor beta chains reported below all come from one sample, sequenced in a study of T-cell memory formation after mild COVID-19. Each CDR3 protein is one row after TCRdb ran MiXCR on the 5' RACE reads. The repertoire holds 150,000 to 200,000 distinct CDR3 sequences, with more than 15% as singletons. Sequenced: PBMCs or a T cell subset sorted from them (not recorded which). The receptors were gathered from an adult woman who had mild COVID-19 (a few samples of this study predate the infection). Cell type and time point are not known.

This clonotype appeared a few times. V is TRBV29-1 and J is TRBJ2-5, with 8 bases lining up with TRBD1. After removal of 1 base from V and 3 bases from J, the junction contained 1 base not matched to a gene. The CDR3 sequence is 13 residues long. Germline V gives CDR1 SQVTM, CDR2 ANQGSEA. CDR3 in DNA: TGCAGCGTTGAAGGACAGGGGAAAGAGACCCAGTACTTC. Its protein is CSVEGQGKETQYF.

This clonotype was picked up a small number of times. The J gene is TRBJ2-1, the V gene TRBV29-1, with 7 bases matching TRBD1. There are 14 residues in the CDR3. The V segment lost 4 bases and the J segment 3 bases; nucleotides outside the gene matches: 6. Germline-derived CDR1 and CDR2 are SQVTM and ANQGSEA. The CDR3 protein is CSVGSGQIYNEQFF. In nucleotides, the CDR3 is TGCAGCGTTGGCTCGGGACAGATCTACAATGAGCAGTTCTTC.

This clonotype was picked up a small number of times. V and J are TRBV29-1 and TRBJ1-2, with D maybe TRBD1 (5 bases). Trimming took off 6 bases at V and 8 bases at J, with 22 bases between the two ends. Germline CDR1 reads SQVTM; CDR2 reads ANQGSEA. The CDR3 extends over 14 amino acids. The CDR3 DNA follows: TGCAGCGTCGAGAGACCGACGAAGGACAAGGGCTACACCTTC. As protein: CSVERPTKDKGYTF.

This clonotype was picked up many times. The CDR3 region is CASSVDAGVEQFF. The DNA of the CDR3 is TGTGCCAGCAGCGTAGACGCGGGAGTTGAGCAGTTCTTC. The gene calls are TRBV9 and TRBJ2-1; 7 bases align to TRBD2. Germline V gives CDR1 SGDLS, CDR2 YYNGEE. The J segment lost 9 bases and the V segment lost 0 bases, leaving 3 bases of the junction unmatched. This CDR3 comprises 13 residues.

There are many counts of this clonotype. V and J are TRBV30 and TRBJ2-2, with D maybe TRBD1 (5 bases). Germline CDR1 reads GTSNPN; CDR2 reads SVGIG (reference sequence). The V end was cut by 4 bases, the J end by 6 bases, with 9 bases between. The CDR3 is made up of 12 amino acids. DNA for the CDR3: TGTGCCTGGACAGGGTTGGCCGGGGAGCTGTTTTTT. This encodes CAWTGLAGELFF.

This clonotype was seen a few times. The rearrangement links TRBV27 to TRBJ1-5; TRBD1 matches at 7 bases. The V gene end was trimmed by 3 bases and the J gene end by 4 bases; junction bases not matched to a gene: 12. The CDR3 is 17 residues long. CDR1 and CDR2 (germline): MNHEY, SMNVEV (reference sequence). In nucleotides, the CDR3 is TGTGCCAGCAGTTTCCAACAGGGGATCTCAGGGAATCAGCCCCAGCATTTT. It is translated as CASSFQQGISGNQPQHF.

The genes are TRBV24-1 and TRBJ2-1; D may be TRBD1 or TRBD2 (6 bases each). CDR3 size: 16 residues. The V gene lost 10 bases and the J gene lost 3 bases, with 21 bases spanning the gap. Germline-derived CDR1 and CDR2 are KGHDR and SFDVKD. The CDR3 protein is CATGGQSTLFYNEQFF. CDR3 nucleotide sequence: TGTGCCACGGGAGGACAGTCAACACTCTTCTACAATGAGCAGTTCTTC.

This clonotype was seen only a few times. CDR3 protein: CASSVGGGQGTNEQYF. The CDR3 nucleotides are TGTGCCAGCAGCGTAGGGGGTGGACAGGGAACCAACGAGCAGTACTTC. The gene calls are TRBV9 and TRBJ2-7, with 8 bases identical to TRBD1. This CDR3 has 16 amino acids. The trim removed 0 bases at V and 5 bases at J, leaving 10 bases unmatched. Germline-derived CDR1 and CDR2 are SGDLS and YYNGEE. Using reference TRBV9 and TRBJ2-7 for the parts outside the CDR3, the full variable domain is DSGVTQTPKHLITATGQRVTLRCSPRSGDLSVYWYQQSLDQGLQFLIQYYNGEERAKGNILERFSAQQFPDLHSELNLSSLELGDSALYFCASSVGGGQGTNEQYFGPGTRLTVT.

This clonotype was observed a few times. The chain joins TRBV6-6 to TRBJ2-2; a weak D match, TRBD2 (5 bases). The CDR3 covers 15 residues. Trimming removed 2 bases from V and 7 bases from J, with 14 bases in between. CDR1 and CDR2 (germline): MNHNY, SVGAGI (reference sequence). For the CDR3, the DNA is TGTGCCAGCAGTTACCCGCTTTCCGGGAACGGGGAGCTGTTTTTT. It encodes CASSYPLSGNGELFF.

V usage is TRBV11-3 and J usage is TRBJ2-3; possible D gene TRBD1, 6 bases. With 7 bases removed from V and 7 bases from J, the gap between germline ends came to 18 bases. Germline V gene data show CDR1 as SGHNT and CDR2 as YENEEA. The CDR3 runs to 14 residues. DNA of the CDR3: TGTGCCAGCACGAACCGCAGGGGTTCCAATACGCAGTATTTT. Protein sequence: CASTNRRGSNTQYF.

This chain joins TRBV3-1 and TRBJ2-7; D is undetermined. The CDR3 is made up of 12 amino acids. Germline loops: CDR1 LGHDT, CDR2 YNNKEL (reference sequence). V gave up 2 bases and J gave up 1 base, with 3 bases separating them. CDR3 region: CASSQWSYEQYF. In nucleotides, the CDR3 is TGTGCCAGCAGCCAATGGTCCTACGAGCAGTACTTC.

The table lists this clonotype with a few counts. The CDR3 coding sequence is TGTGCCAGCAGCTCCAGTACGAACACCGGGGAGCTGTTTTTT. Amino acids: CASSSSTNTGELFF. This sequence joins TRBV5-4 and TRBJ2-2; D uncertain. This CDR3 is built from 14 residues. V was cut by 3 bases and J by 0 bases, with 6 bases left in between. Germline CDR1 SGHNT, CDR2 YYREEE (reference sequence).

This clonotype appeared a few times. The chain carries TRBV6-5 and TRBJ2-1, with 7 bases matching TRBD2. V shed 0 bases and J 15 bases; nucleotides not matched to a gene: 5. Germline values: CDR1 MNHEY, CDR2 SVGAGI. The CDR3 runs 12 residues. CDR3 sequence: CASSYSSGDPFF. The CDR3 DNA sequence: TGTGCCAGCAGTTACTCCAGCGGGGACCCGTTCTTC.

This clonotype was detected many times. The rearrangement uses TRBV5-1 and TRBJ2-1, with D perhaps TRBD1 or TRBD2 (5 bases each). Trimming pared 4 bases from V and 9 bases from J, leaving 20 bases between. Germline assignment: CDR1 SGHRS and CDR2 YFSETQ. CDR3 length: 15 amino acids. CDR3 sequence reads: CASSLSGPTGREQFF. The CDR3 DNA sequence: TGCGCCAGCAGCCTCTCGGGGCCCACCGGACGTGAGCAGTTCTTC. The whole variable domain, remainder taken from reference TRBV5-1 and TRBJ2-1, is KAGVTQTPRYLIKTRGQQVTLSCSPISGHRSVSWYQQTPGQGLQFLFEYFSETQRNKGNFPGRFSGRQFSNSRSEMNVSTLELGDSALYLCASSLSGPTGREQFFGPGTRLTVL.

This clonotype was seen a handful of times. The chain joins TRBV6-6 to TRBJ2-5, with D possibly matching TRBD2 (6 bases). Germline V gives CDR1 MNHNY, CDR2 SVGAGI (reference sequence). Trimming pared 6 bases from V and 1 base from J, leaving 12 bases between. This CDR3 is 14 amino acids long. CDR3 sequence reads: CASSPHSGQETQYF. The DNA of the CDR3 is TGTGCCAGCAGCCCACATAGCGGCCAAGAGACCCAGTACTTC.

This clonotype was detected a few times. V is TRBV20-1 and J is TRBJ2-1; maybe TRBD1 (6 bases). The CDR3 has 13 amino acids. Germline V CDR1 and CDR2: DFQATT, SNEGSKA (reference sequence). V was pared by 3 bases and J by 7 bases, with 13 bases between. CDR3 sequence reads: CSARRGFENEQFF. CDR3 nucleotide sequence: TGCAGTGCTAGGAGGGGGTTTGAGAATGAGCAGTTCTTC.

This clonotype was observed a few times. The chain carries TRBV25-1 and TRBJ1-1; D is ambiguous. Germline V lookup: CDR1 MGHDK, CDR2 SYGVNS. This CDR3 comprises 16 residues. V was trimmed by 4 bases and J by 8 bases, leaving 23 bases between them. The CDR3 DNA reads TGTGCCAGCAGTGCTGACCTCACGTTCACGAGACTCGAAGCTTTCTTT. Translation: CASSADLTFTRLEAFF.

This clonotype showed up just a few times. J is TRBJ2-1 and V is TRBV29-1; maybe TRBD2 (5 bases). V lost 6 bases and J lost 2, with 17 bases in between. Per germline, CDR1 SQVTM and CDR2 ANQGSEA. This CDR3 is 15 amino acids long. CDR3 sequence: CSVSRRTGTYNEQFF. The CDR3 nucleotides are TGCAGCGTGTCCCGGCGGACGGGGACCTACAATGAGCAGTTCTTC.

This chain joins TRBV29-1 and TRBJ2-3, with 7 bases that match TRBD2. Germline V gives CDR1 SQVTM, CDR2 ANQGSEA. There are 12 residues in the CDR3. V shed 5 bases and J 10 bases; nucleotides not matched to a gene: 9. DNA for the CDR3: TGCAGCGTTATCGAGACTAGCCCTCCGCAGTATTTT. This encodes CSVIETSPPQYF.

The chain recombines TRBV12-3 or TRBV12-4 with TRBJ1-1; the D is unclear. With 5 bases removed from V and 8 bases from J, the gap between germline ends came to 12 bases. The length of the CDR3 is 12 residues. The chain's CDR3 is CASSPLRVEAFF. Here the CDR3 DNA reads TGTGCCAGCAGTCCGCTTAGGGTAGAAGCTTTCTTT.

The chain couples TRBV3-1 to TRBJ1-5, with D perhaps TRBD1 (5 bases). The germline V and J ends were trimmed by 3 bases and 4 bases, with 13 bases remaining between them. This CDR3 spans 15 amino acids. Germline CDR1 LGHDT, CDR2 YNNKEL (reference sequence). The CDR3 sequence is CASSHDRGLNQPQHF. The CDR3 DNA reads TGTGCCAGCAGCCACGACCGGGGCCTTAATCAGCCCCAGCATTTT.

This rearrangement joins TRBV30 to TRBJ2-7; no reliable D call. V was cut by 3 bases and J by 0 bases, with 12 bases left in between. The germline V gene has CDR1 GTSNPN and CDR2 SVGIG (reference sequence). This CDR3 is built from 14 residues. The CDR3 DNA sequence: TGTGCCTGGAGATCGTACGTCAGCTCCTACGAGCAGTACTTC. Translated: CAWRSYVSSYEQYF.

The chain has TRBV27 and TRBJ2-3; possibly TRBD2 for D (6 bases). Germline lookup yields CDR1 MNHEY and CDR2 SMNVEV (reference sequence). This CDR3 has 15 residues. V lost 5 bases to trimming and J lost 2 bases, with 14 bases between them. In DNA, the CDR3 is TGTGCCAGCAGTCCACTTGGCGGGGTCACAGATACGCAGTATTTT. As protein: CASSPLGGVTDTQYF.

This clonotype was detected only a few times. This chain joins TRBV4-2 and TRBJ2-7, with D unclear. Germline lookup yields CDR1 LGHNA and CDR2 YNFKEQ. Trimming took 0 bases from V and 1 from J, leaving 7 bases between them. The CDR3 consists of 14 residues. DNA of the CDR3: TGTGCCAGCAGCCAAGACCAGGATTCCTACGAGCAGTACTTC. As protein: CASSQDQDSYEQYF.

A few counts support this clonotype. The chain uses TRBV6-1 and TRBJ2-3; 10 bases match TRBD2. The CDR3 is 16 residues long. CDR1 and CDR2 (germline): MNHNS, SASEGT. J was trimmed by 1 base and V by 6 bases; bases with no gene match: 7. CDR3 DNA sequence: TGTGCCAGCAGGATAAGCGGGAGGGCTCGCACAGATACGCAGTATTTT. Encoded protein: CASRISGRARTDTQYF.

This sequence joins TRBV5-1 and TRBJ2-1; 8 positions agree with TRBD2. From germline, CDR1 is SGHRS and CDR2 YFSETQ. V lost 5 bases to trimming and J lost 1 base; unmatched junction nucleotides: 8. The CDR3 has 16 amino acids. The chain's CDR3 is CASRGAGGESYNEQFF. The CDR3 nucleotides are TGCGCCAGCAGGGGAGCCGGGGGGGAGTCCTACAATGAGCAGTTCTTC.

The table lists this clonotype with a count of one. The CDR3 does not end in the conserved phenylalanine or tryptophan, so this is likely a read error. The chain employs TRBV4-1 and TRBJ1-2, with 8 bases identical to TRBD1. V was pared by 2 bases and J by 6 bases, with 8 bases of the junction left unmatched. The germline V gene encodes CDR1 MGHRA and CDR2 YSYEKL. The CDR3 runs to 15 residues. CDR3 nucleotide sequence: TGCGCCAGCAGCCAACCGTGGACAGGGCAGGATGGCTACACCTAC. It yields the protein CASSQPWTGQDGYTY.

This clonotype was seen only a few times. V usage is TRBV4-1 and J usage is TRBJ1-1, with D maybe TRBD1 (5 bases). Germline CDR1 is MGHRA and CDR2 is YSYEKL. The CDR3 loop spans 15 amino acids. Trimming removed 0 bases at V and 4 bases at J, with 12 bases between. CDR3 loop: CASSQDRGGATEAFF. In DNA, the CDR3 is TGCGCCAGCAGCCAAGATCGGGGCGGGGCCACTGAAGCTTTCTTT.

The chain is built from TRBV5-1 and TRBJ1-2; 8 bases fit TRBD1. This CDR3 has 16 residues. The V gene's germline CDR1 is SGHRS and CDR2 YFSETQ. Trimming at V came to 2 bases and at J to 2 bases, leaving 8 bases not matched to a gene. The DNA of the CDR3 is TGCGCCAGCAGCTTACTTGACAGGGGACTCAACTATGGCTACACCTTC. Translated: CASSLLDRGLNYGYTF.